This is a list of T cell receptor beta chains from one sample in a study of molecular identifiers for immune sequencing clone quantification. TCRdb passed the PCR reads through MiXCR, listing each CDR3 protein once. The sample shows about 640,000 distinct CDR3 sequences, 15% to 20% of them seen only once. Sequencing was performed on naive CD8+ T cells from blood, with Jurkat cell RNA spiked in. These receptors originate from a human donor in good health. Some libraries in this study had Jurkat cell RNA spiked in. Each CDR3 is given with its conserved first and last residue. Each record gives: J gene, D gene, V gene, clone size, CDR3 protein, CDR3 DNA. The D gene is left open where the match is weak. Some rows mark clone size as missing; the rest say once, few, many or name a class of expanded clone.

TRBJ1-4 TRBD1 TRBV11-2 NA CASSGDRGNEKLFF TGTGCCAGCAGCGGGGACAGGGGTAATGAAAAACTGTTTTTT
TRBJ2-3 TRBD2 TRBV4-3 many CASSQDFPSGTDTQYF TGCGCCAGCAGCCAAGATTTCCCTAGCGGGACAGATACGCAGTATTTT
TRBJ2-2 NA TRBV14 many CASSQDTGELFF TGTGCCAGCAGCCAAGACACCGGGGAGCTGTTTTTT
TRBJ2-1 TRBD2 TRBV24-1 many CATSGIDGTRGNEQFF TGTGCCACCAGTGGGATAGACGGGACTAGAGGTAATGAGCAGTTCTTC
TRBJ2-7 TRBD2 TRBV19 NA CASSIELAASYEQYF TGTGCCAGTAGTATAGAACTAGCGGCGTCCTACGAGCAGTACTTC
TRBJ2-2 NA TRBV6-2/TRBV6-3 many CASSLSFAGELFF TGTGCCAGCAGCCTTTCGTTTGCCGGGGAGCTGTTTTTT
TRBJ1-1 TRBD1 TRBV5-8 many CASSLGNRGAAFF TGTGCCAGCAGCTTGGGGAACAGGGGCGCAGCTTTCTTT
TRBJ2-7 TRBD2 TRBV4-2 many CASSQDGSGEGYEQYF TGTGCCAGCAGCCAAGATGGCAGCGGGGAGGGTTACGAGCAGTACTTC
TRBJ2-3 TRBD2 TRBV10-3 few CATLAENTDTQYF TGTGCCACACTAGCGGAGAACACAGATACGCAGTATTTT
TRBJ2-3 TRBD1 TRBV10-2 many CASSPGQGDGTQYF TGCGCCAGCAGCCCGGGACAGGGGGACGGTACGCAGTATTTT
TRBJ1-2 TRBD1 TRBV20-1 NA CSGTNGTGYGYTF TGCAGTGGAACCAACGGGACAGGGTACGGCTACACCTTC
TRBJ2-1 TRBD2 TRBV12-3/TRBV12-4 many CASRPPSGGDNEQFF TGTGCCAGCAGGCCGCCTAGCGGAGGGGATAATGAGCAGTTCTTC
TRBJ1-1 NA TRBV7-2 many CASSLEGGTAEAFF TGTGCCAGCAGCCTCGAGGGGGGCACGGCTGAAGCTTTCTTT
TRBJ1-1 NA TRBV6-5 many CASSYEGVGAFF TGTGCCAGCAGTTACGAGGGGGTTGGTGCTTTCTTT
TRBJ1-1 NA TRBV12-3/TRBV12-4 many CASRHTTGWITEAFF TGTGCCAGCAGACACACTACAGGGTGGATCACTGAAGCTTTCTTT
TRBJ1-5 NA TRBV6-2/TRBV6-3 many CASSYASGANQPQHF TGTGCCAGCAGTTACGCGTCAGGGGCCAATCAGCCCCAGCATTTT
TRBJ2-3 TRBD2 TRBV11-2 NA CASSLFGTSGRNTDTQYF TGTGCCAGCAGCCTCTTCGGGACTAGCGGGAGAAACACAGATACGCAGTATTTT
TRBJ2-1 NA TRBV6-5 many CASSYASGSSYNEQFF TGTGCCAGCAGTTACGCGAGCGGCAGCTCCTACAATGAGCAGTTCTTC
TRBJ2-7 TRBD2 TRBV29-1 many CSVAGTSVYEQYF TGCAGCGTGGCCGGGACTAGCGTCTACGAGCAGTACTTC
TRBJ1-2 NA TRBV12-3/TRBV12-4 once CASSQTTHGGSYGYTF TGTGCCAGCAGTCAAACTACCCATGGGGGCAGCTATGGCTACACCTTC
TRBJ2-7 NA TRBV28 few CASSPFLEMAYEQYF TGTGCCAGCAGCCCCTTTCTAGAGATGGCCTACGAGCAGTACTTC
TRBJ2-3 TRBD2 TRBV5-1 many CASRPNRAGYSTDTQYF TGCGCCAGCAGGCCCAACCGAGCGGGGTATAGCACAGATACGCAGTATTTT
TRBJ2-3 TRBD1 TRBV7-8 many CASSTNRGPSTDTQYF TGTGCCAGCAGCACAAACAGGGGCCCTAGCACAGATACGCAGTATTTT
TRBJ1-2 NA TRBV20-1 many CSARDPTDITPYGYTF TGCAGTGCTAGAGATCCTACAGATATTACCCCCTATGGCTACACCTTC
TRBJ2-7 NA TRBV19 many CASTAGIYSEQYF TGTGCCAGTACGGCAGGGATATATTCTGAGCAGTACTTC
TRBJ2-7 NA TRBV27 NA CASTRGTGTSYEQYF TGTGCCAGCACCCGCGGGACCGGGACTTCCTACGAGCAGTACTTC
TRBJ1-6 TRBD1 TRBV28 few CASRQGASSNSPLHF TGTGCCAGCAGACAGGGGGCATCCTCAAATTCACCCCTCCACTTT
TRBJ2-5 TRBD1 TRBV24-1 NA CATQDSGDRKETQYF TGTGCCACTCAAGATTCCGGGGACAGAAAAGAGACCCAGTACTTC
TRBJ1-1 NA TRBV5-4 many CASSWGGTEAFF TGTGCCAGCAGCTGGGGGGGAACTGAAGCTTTCTTT
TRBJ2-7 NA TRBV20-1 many CSARDGGYEQYF TGCAGTGCTAGAGATGGGGGCTACGAGCAGTACTTC
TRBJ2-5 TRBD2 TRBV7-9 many CASSLAAGDGETQYF TGTGCCAGCAGCTTAGCAGCGGGAGACGGAGAGACCCAGTACTTC
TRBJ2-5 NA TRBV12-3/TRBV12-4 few CASSSLAFPETQYF TGTGCCAGCAGCAGTCTAGCATTCCCAGAGACCCAGTACTTC
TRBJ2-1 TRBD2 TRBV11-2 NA CASSFGASGESSYNEQFF TGTGCCAGCAGCTTCGGGGCTAGCGGGGAGAGCTCCTACAATGAGCAGTTCTTC
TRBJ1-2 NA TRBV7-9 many CASSLVEGYLGYTF TGTGCCAGCAGCTTAGTTGAGGGTTACCTTGGCTACACCTTC
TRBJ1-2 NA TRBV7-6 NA CASGQWEGDYGYTF TGTGCCAGCGGCCAGTGGGAGGGGGATTATGGCTACACCTTC
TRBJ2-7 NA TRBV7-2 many CASSLGMASYEQYF TGTGCCAGCAGCTTAGGAATGGCCAGCTACGAGCAGTACTTC
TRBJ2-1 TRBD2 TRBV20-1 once CSARDPSGSIRVYEQFF TGCAGTGCTAGAGATCCAAGCGGGAGTATCAGGGTCTATGAGCAGTTCTTC
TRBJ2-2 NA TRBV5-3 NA CARGQDRATNTGELFF TGTGCCAGAGGCCAGGACCGGGCTACGAACACCGGGGAGCTGTTTTTT
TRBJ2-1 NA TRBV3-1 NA CASSQAAGQGIYNAQFF TGTGCCAGCAGCCAAGCTGCGGGACAAGGGATTTACAATGCGCAGTTCTTC
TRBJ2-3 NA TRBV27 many CASSPGILGTDTQYF TGTGCCAGTAGCCCCGGGATCTTGGGCACAGATACGCAGTATTTT
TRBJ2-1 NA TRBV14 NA CASSNHVRWGPPGEQFF TGTGCCAGCAGCAACCATGTAAGGTGGGGCCCCCCGGGGGAGCAGTTCTTC
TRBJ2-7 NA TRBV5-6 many CASSLAPAGPTYEQYF TGTGCCAGCAGCTTGGCACCCGCAGGGCCCACCTACGAGCAGTACTTC
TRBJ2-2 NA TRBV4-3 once CVSSHRKGLEGSTGELFF TGCGTCAGCAGCCACCGCAAGGGGCTAGAGGGTAGCACCGGGGAGCTGTTTTTT
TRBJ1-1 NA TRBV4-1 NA CASSQESHMNTEAFF TGCGCCAGCAGCCAAGAATCACACATGAACACTGAAGCTTTCTTT
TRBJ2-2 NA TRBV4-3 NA CAGSQWDTYTGELFF TGCGCCGGCAGCCAATGGGACACTTACACCGGGGAGCTGTTTTTT
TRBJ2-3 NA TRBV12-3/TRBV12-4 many CASSWGARTDTQYF TGTGCCAGCAGTTGGGGGGCCCGCACAGATACGCAGTATTTT
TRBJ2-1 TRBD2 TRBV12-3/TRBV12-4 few CASSSGGGVYNEQFF TGTGCCAGCAGTTCTGGCGGGGGAGTCTACAATGAGCAGTTCTTC
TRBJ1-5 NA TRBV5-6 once CASSLAGGSQPQHF TGTGCCAGCAGCTTGGCCGGCGGCAGTCAGCCCCAGCATTTT
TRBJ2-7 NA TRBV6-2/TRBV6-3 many CASSYSRGFEQYF TGTGCCAGCAGTTACTCGAGAGGCTTCGAGCAGTACTTC
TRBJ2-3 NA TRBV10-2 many CASRPTLALLTDTQYF TGCGCCAGCCGGCCTACCTTAGCGCTTCTCACAGATACGCAGTATTTT
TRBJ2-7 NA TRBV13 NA CASSFRGQRYEQYF TGTGCCAGCAGCTTTAGAGGACAGCGTTACGAGCAGTACTTC
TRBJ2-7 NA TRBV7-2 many CASSNHGSKGYEQYF TGTGCCAGCTCAAATCACGGGTCAAAGGGCTACGAGCAGTACTTC
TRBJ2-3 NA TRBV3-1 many CASSQDGLRGDTQYF TGTGCCAGCAGCCAAGATGGACTACGCGGGGATACGCAGTATTTT
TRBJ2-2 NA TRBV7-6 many CASSLEAEDGELFF TGTGCCAGCAGCTTAGAAGCAGAAGACGGGGAGCTGTTTTTT
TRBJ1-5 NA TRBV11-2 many CASSLGVLLPQHF TGTGCCAGCAGCTTAGGGGTCTTATTGCCCCAGCATTTT